These T cell receptor beta chains were read from a single sample in a study of blood T cell repertoires in COVID-19. Assay: immunoSEQ multiplex PCR; the TCRdb copy retains only in-frame clones and omits some. The top ten clones hold 15% to 20% of a sample with some 200,000 clones, around 84% of them seen once. Sequenced input: peripheral blood. These receptor sequences come from a woman of 80 years or more with active or convalescent COVID-19. Both conserved end residues are part of each CDR3.

cdr3_aa v_call
CSGGTTMNTEAFF TRBV29-1
CASSLRAANTEAFF TRBV11-3
CASSLRVLNSPLHF TRBV2
CASSPWREAPDTQYF TRBV9
CATSVSGTGGEETQYF TRBV24-1
CAWTRQGGNQPQHF TRBV30
CASSLFERDTQYF TRBV5-5
CASNRLAGGQETQYF TRBV2
CASSFVGSLQETQYF TRBV5-5
CASSQRLAGVETQYF TRBV11-1
CASSLYSQTQYF TRBV28
CASSLVGGYTGELFF TRBV7-2
CASSLWGPQGQKLFF TRBV7-2
CASSKGGWTEEETQYF TRBV21-1
CASSPRAGGPTDTQYF TRBV7-3
CASRLGTSGSADTQYF TRBV12-5
CASSLSVNTEAFF TRBV7-3
CASSWDRGTDTQYF TRBV28
CASTRWGVSGRAGESEQFF TRBV5-4
CASSSRTGPDNYGYTF TRBV5-1
CASSRDREGNTIYF TRBV9
CAWSVGQSFLWEQYF TRBV30
CASSYRTVYAYEQYF TRBV6-5
CASSQDRGRGGSYNEQFF TRBV4-1
CASSHLRDRVWAEAFF TRBV7-9
CASSTRTTGYTEAFF TRBV19
CASSAASYEQYF TRBV9
CSGIRQSYGYTF TRBV29-1
CASSIGQRVNYGYTF TRBV19
CASRPGLRGEKLFF TRBV28
CSVVIQGAKGGYTF TRBV29-1
CASSQGTSGTAKTQYF TRBV3-1/TRBV3-2
CASSGDRNGYTF TRBV5-1
CASSLDNYYGYTF TRBV11-1
CAWSAGTDNEQFF TRBV30
CASSSRIQAPSGNQPQHF TRBV21-1
CASSKGRKKEAFF TRBV21-1